One sample yielded the 21 T cell receptor beta chains listed below, sequenced in a study of T cell responses to AZD1222 COVID-19 vaccine. Here immunoSEQ multiplex PCR was the method, and the copy in TCRdb shows in-frame clones only, minus some. Found here are some 130,000 clones, around 85% of them singletons; the top ten hold about 8%. This specimen consisted of peripheral blood, obtained on day 0 of AZD1222 vaccination. The receptors originated from an adult in good health.

The V gene is TRBV28, the J gene TRBJ1-2; the D gene is possibly TRBD1 (5 bases). Trimming pared 4 bases from V and 4 bases from J, leaving 16 bases between. The V gene's germline CDR1 is MDHEN and CDR2 SYDVKM. The CDR3 has 15 amino acids. The CDR3 loop is CASSSGEGTGYGYTF. DNA for the CDR3: TGTGCCAGCAGTTCAGGTGAAGGGACTGGCTATGGCTACACCTTC.

The gene calls are TRBV24-1 and TRBJ2-2; TRBD2 might be the D (5 bases). Trimming left V 3 bases short and J 5 bases short, with 9 bases between. This CDR3 is built from 14 residues. CDR1 and CDR2 (germline): KGHDR, SFDVKD. CDR3 sequence reads: CATSDPSGTGELFF. The CDR3 DNA sequence: TGTGCCACCAGTGATCCCTCGGGAACCGGGGAGCTGTTTTTT.

V is TRBV6-5 and J is TRBJ1-1; TRBD1 is a possible D gene (5 bases). The CDR3 is 14 amino acids. Per germline, CDR1 MNHEY and CDR2 SVGAGI. V dropped 5 bases and J dropped 2 bases, with 12 bases sitting between them. CDR3 DNA: TGTGCCAGCAGTCGGGACCCTTCAAACACTGAAGCTTTCTTT. Translation gives CASSRDPSNTEAFF.

Concerning this clone: Other DNA sequences in this sample translate to the same CDR3. This chain uses TRBV2 with TRBJ1-2, with D maybe TRBD1 (5 bases). The CDR3 runs 11 residues. The V end was cut by 5 bases, the J end by 4 bases, with 5 bases between. CDR1 is SNHLY, CDR2 FYNNEI, per germline. The CDR3 region is CASSTGYGYTF. The CDR3, as DNA: TGTGCCAGCAGTACAGGCTATGGCTACACCTTC.

This chain uses TRBV5-1 with TRBJ2-7; possible D gene TRBD1, 5 bases. The CDR3 runs 14 residues. V gave up 4 bases and J gave up 2 bases, with 13 bases separating them. CDR1 is SGHRS, CDR2 YFSETQ, per germline. The CDR3: CASSTDSPTYEQYF. CDR3 coding DNA: TGCGCCAGCAGCACCGACAGCCCTACCTACGAGCAGTACTTC.

The chain links TRBV18 to TRBJ1-2, with 9 bases identical to TRBD1. With V trimmed by 6 bases and J by 8 bases, 13 bases remained unmatched. Germline CDR1 is KGHSH and CDR2 is LQKENI. The CDR3 loop spans 15 amino acids. In DNA, the CDR3 is TGTGCCAGCTCGGAGAGGACAGGGGCGGGTCAGGGCTACACCTTC. Its translation is CASSERTGAGQGYTF.

The rearrangement uses TRBV7-2 and TRBJ2-3; D unclear. Germline CDR1 SGHTA, CDR2 FQGNSA. This CDR3 contains 14 residues. Between the trimmed V and J ends, which lost 1 base and 6 bases, there was a span of 11 bases. The CDR3 DNA reads as TGTGCCAGCAGCTTAGTGGCTATCGGCGATACGCAGTATTTT. Its protein is CASSLVAIGDTQYF.

This clone was seen just once. V gene TRBV2 combines with J gene TRBJ2-1; 7 bases are shared with TRBD2. V lost 6 bases, J lost 4 bases, and 9 bases stayed unmatched. This CDR3 has 15 residues. Germline CDR1 SNHLY, CDR2 FYNNEI. The CDR3 nucleotides are TGTGCCAGCAGGAGGGACTACGCGGAGTACAATGAGCAGTTCTTC. This codes for CASRRDYAEYNEQFF.

This clone was picked up one time. This chain connects TRBV28 to TRBJ1-2; D might be TRBD1 (5 bases). CDR3 length: 13 residues. Trimming took off 4 bases at V and 6 bases at J, with 12 bases between the two ends. Germline V lookup: CDR1 MDHEN, CDR2 SYDVKM. The CDR3 region has the DNA TGTGCCAGCAGTTCGGCAGGGTGGGATGGCTACACCTTC. The encoded protein is CASSSAGWDGYTF.

The rearrangement links TRBV10-2 to TRBJ1-4; maybe TRBD1 (5 bases). CDR3 size: 15 residues. V lost 6 bases and J 6 bases, leaving 17 bases between the germline ends. Germline assignment: CDR1 WSHSY and CDR2 SAAADI. The CDR3 nucleotides read TGCGCCAGCAGAGCAGGGACTAGGCGGGATGAAAAACTGTTTTTT. Its protein product is CASRAGTRRDEKLFF.

The table lists this clone with a count of one. The J gene is TRBJ2-5, the V gene TRBV4-2; possibly TRBD1 or TRBD2 for D (5 bases each). The germline V gene encodes CDR1 LGHNA and CDR2 YNFKEQ. This CDR3 is built from 16 residues. V lost 0 bases and J lost 5, with 16 bases in between. CDR3 loop: CASSQDMTIKGETQYF. CDR3 sequence (DNA): TGTGCCAGCAGCCAAGATATGACTATCAAGGGGGAGACCCAGTACTTC.

This clone was recorded only once. This chain links TRBV10-3 with TRBJ2-7; no reliable D call. The CDR3 consists of 14 residues. Per the germline V gene, CDR1 is ENHRY and CDR2 is SYGVKD. Trimming pared 4 bases from V and 2 bases from J, leaving 12 bases between. The CDR3 DNA is TGTGCCATCAGTGGGATCGAGACCCCCTACGAGCAGTACTTC. Encoded protein: CAISGIETPYEQYF.

CDR3: CASSEWTGGTTEAFF. The CDR3 nucleotides read TGTGCCAGCAGTGAATGGACAGGGGGGACCACTGAAGCTTTCTTT. The rearrangement uses TRBV2 and TRBJ1-1, with 10 bases matching TRBD1. The V segment lost 2 bases and the J segment 4 bases; nucleotides outside the gene matches: 4. The CDR3 is made up of 15 amino acids. Germline CDR1 reads SNHLY; CDR2 reads FYNNEI.

This clone was counted a few times. The V and J genes are TRBV3-1 (or the pseudogene TRBV3-2) and TRBJ1-5, with D uncertain. Trimming stripped 0 bases from V and 5 bases from J, with 5 bases between. There are 13 residues in the CDR3. Germline V gene lookup returns CDR1 LGHDT and CDR2 YNNKEL (reference sequence). In DNA, the CDR3 is TGTGCCAGCAGCCAAGATGTCGATCAGCCCCAGCATTTT. Protein: CASSQDVDQPQHF.

The V gene is TRBV10-3, the J gene TRBJ2-3; D gene uncertain. Germline lookup yields CDR1 ENHRY and CDR2 SYGVKD. This CDR3 comprises 10 residues. The V end was cut by 10 bases, the J end by 1 base, with 3 bases between. CDR3 DNA: TGTGCCACGGGCACAGATACGCAGTATTTT. Translated: CATGTDTQYF.

This chain joins TRBV7-8 and TRBJ2-7, with 9 bases aligning to TRBD2. V shed 1 base and J 4 bases; nucleotides not matched to a gene: 8. This CDR3 is built from 16 residues. CDR1 is SGHVS, CDR2 FQNEAQ, per germline. Here the CDR3 reads CASSLVAGAAPYEQYF. The CDR3 nucleotides read TGTGCCAGCAGCTTAGTAGCGGGGGCCGCTCCATACGAGCAGTACTTC.

The chain carries TRBV7-9 and TRBJ1-1; D may be TRBD1 (6 bases). The V end lost 1 base, the J end lost 10 bases, and 7 bases lay between the germline ends. The germline gives CDR1 SEHNR, CDR2 FQNEAQ (reference sequence). The CDR3 extends over 11 amino acids. The chain's CDR3 is CASSLGGPAFF. CDR3 bases: TGTGCCAGCAGCTTAGGGGGGCCAGCTTTCTTT.

The CDR3: CSVNQDSLTGGEQYF. Here the CDR3 DNA reads TGCAGCGTCAACCAAGACTCCTTGACGGGCGGCGAGCAGTACTTC. The chain links TRBV29-1 to TRBJ2-7; no clear D gene. The germline CDR1 and CDR2 sequences are SQVTM and ANQGSEA. CDR3 length: 15 residues. V was trimmed by 6 bases and J by 6 bases, leaving 24 bases between them.

The chain uses TRBV4-1 and TRBJ2-7, with a weak D call TRBD2 (6 bases). V was clipped by 4 bases and J by 2 bases, with 15 bases between them. The germline V gene has CDR1 MGHRA and CDR2 YSYEKL. This CDR3 spans 15 amino acids. CDR3 residues: CASSRRDGPTYEQYF. The DNA of the CDR3 is TGCGCCAGCAGCCGGAGGGACGGACCAACCTACGAGCAGTACTTC.

The J gene is TRBJ2-5, the V gene TRBV5-3; D unresolved. TRBV5-3 is identified as an open reading frame with a role that is uncertain. Deletions cut 3 bases from V and 5 bases from J, with 17 bases between. The length of the CDR3 is 15 residues. The CDR3 region is CARSSGPTSRETQYF. Written as DNA, the CDR3 is TGTGCCAGAAGCTCCGGGCCTACCAGCAGGGAGACCCAGTACTTC.

V gene TRBV7-2 combines with J gene TRBJ1-1; D call uncertain. Trimming pared 5 bases from V and 3 bases from J, leaving 16 bases between. Germline CDR1 is SGHTA and CDR2 is FQGNSA. This CDR3 is built from 15 residues. The CDR3 bases are TGTGCCAGCAGCCCCCCCACTCTATCCGACACTGAAGCTTTCTTT. As protein: CASSPPTLSDTEAFF.